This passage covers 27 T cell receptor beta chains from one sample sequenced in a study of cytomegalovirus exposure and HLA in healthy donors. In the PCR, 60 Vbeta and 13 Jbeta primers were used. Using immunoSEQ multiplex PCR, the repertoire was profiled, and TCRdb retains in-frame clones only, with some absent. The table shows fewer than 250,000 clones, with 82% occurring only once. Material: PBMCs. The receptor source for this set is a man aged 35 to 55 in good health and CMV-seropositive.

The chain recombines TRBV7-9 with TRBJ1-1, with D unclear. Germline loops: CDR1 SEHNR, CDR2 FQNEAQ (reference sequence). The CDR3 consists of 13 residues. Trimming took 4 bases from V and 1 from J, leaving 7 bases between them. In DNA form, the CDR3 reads TGTGCCAGCAGCTCTCCTCCGAACACTGAAGCTTTCTTT. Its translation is CASSSPPNTEAFF.

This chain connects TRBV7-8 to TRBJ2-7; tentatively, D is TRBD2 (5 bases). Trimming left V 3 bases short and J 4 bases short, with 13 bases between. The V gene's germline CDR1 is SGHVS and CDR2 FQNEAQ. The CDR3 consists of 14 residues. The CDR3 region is CASSLGVQEYEQYV. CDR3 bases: TGTGCCAGCAGCTTGGGAGTCCAAGAATACGAGCAGTACGTC.

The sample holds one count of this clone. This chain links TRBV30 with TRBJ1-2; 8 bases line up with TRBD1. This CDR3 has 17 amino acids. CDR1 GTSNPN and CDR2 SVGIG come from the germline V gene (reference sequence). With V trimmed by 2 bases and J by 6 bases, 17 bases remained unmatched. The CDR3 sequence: CAWSPLGIQGEVHGYTF. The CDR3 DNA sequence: TGTGCCTGGAGTCCTTTAGGGATACAGGGGGAAGTTCATGGCTACACCTTC.

The CDR3 reads CASNMGLAGGTDNEQFF. CDR3 nucleotides: TGCGCCAGCAACATGGGACTAGCGGGAGGGACTGACAATGAGCAGTTCTTC. The gene calls are TRBV10-1 and TRBJ2-1; 16 bases are shared with TRBD2. Germline trimming cut 7 bases from V and 5 bases from J; bases unmatched to any gene: 8. Germline CDR1 is WNHNN and CDR2 is SYGVQD (reference sequence). The CDR3 consists of 17 residues.

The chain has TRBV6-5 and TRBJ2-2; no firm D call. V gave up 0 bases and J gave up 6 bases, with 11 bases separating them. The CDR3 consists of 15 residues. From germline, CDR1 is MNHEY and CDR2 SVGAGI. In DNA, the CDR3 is TGTGCCAGCAGTTACTCGATAGTTAGCCCCGGGGAGCTGTTTTTT. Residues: CASSYSIVSPGELFF.

The CDR3, as DNA: TGTGCCAGCAGTCTCCTTTCGGTTCGCTTGCTACACAATGAGCAGTTCTTC. Its protein is CASSLLSVRLLHNEQFF. The chain uses TRBV27 and TRBJ2-1; the D is unclear. Trimming removed 5 bases from V and 5 bases from J, with 22 bases in between. Looked up from germline, CDR1 is MNHEY and CDR2 is SMNVEV (reference sequence). The CDR3 extends over 17 amino acids.

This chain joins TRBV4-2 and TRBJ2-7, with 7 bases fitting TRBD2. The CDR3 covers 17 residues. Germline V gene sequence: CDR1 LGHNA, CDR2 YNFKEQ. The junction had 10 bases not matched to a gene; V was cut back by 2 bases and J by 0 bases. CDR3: CASSQRDYRGDSYEQYF. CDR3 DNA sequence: TGTGCCAGCAGCCAACGGGACTACCGGGGGGACTCCTACGAGCAGTACTTC.

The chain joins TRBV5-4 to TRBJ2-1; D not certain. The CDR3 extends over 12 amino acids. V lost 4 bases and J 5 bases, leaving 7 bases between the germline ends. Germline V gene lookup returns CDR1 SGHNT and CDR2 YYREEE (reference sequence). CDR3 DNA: TGTGCCAGCAGCGGCCTTAACAATGAGCAGTTCTTC. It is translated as CASSGLNNEQFF.

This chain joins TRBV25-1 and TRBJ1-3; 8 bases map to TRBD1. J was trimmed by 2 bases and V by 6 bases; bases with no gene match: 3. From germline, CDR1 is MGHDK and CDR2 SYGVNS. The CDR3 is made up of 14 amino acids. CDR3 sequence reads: CASSRTGTGNTIYF. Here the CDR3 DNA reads TGTGCCAGCAGCCGGACAGGGACTGGAAACACCATATATTTT.

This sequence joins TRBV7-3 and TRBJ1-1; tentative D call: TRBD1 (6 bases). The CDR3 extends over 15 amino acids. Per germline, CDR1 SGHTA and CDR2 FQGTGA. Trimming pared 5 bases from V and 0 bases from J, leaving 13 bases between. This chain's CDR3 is CASSQLGDMNTEAFF. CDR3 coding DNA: TGTGCCAGCAGCCAGCTCGGGGACATGAACACTGAAGCTTTCTTT.

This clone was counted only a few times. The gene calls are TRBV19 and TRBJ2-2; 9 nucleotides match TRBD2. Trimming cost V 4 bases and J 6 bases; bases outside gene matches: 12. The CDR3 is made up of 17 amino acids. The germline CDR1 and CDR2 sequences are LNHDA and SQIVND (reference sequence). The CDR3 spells CASSTVAGVLSPGELFF. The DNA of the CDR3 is TGTGCCAGTAGTACGGTAGCGGGAGTCCTAAGTCCCGGGGAGCTGTTTTTT.

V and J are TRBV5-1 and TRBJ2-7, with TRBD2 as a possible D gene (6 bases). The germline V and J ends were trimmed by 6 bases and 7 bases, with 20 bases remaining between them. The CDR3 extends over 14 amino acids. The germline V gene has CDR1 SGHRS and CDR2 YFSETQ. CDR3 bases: TGCGCCAGCACCGGAGGGGCAGGCGCGGGGGAGCAGTACTTC. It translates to CASTGGAGAGEQYF.

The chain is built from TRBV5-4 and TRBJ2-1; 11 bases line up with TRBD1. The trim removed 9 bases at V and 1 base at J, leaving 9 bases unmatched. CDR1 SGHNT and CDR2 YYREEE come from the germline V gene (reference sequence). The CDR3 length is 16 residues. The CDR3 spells CATSWTGGASYNEQFF. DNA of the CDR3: TGTGCCACCTCATGGACAGGGGGCGCTTCCTACAATGAGCAGTTCTTC.

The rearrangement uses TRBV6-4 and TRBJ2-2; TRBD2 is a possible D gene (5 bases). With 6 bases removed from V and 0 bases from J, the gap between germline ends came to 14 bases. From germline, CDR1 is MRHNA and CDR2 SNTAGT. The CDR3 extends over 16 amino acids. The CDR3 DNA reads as TGTGCCAGCAGCCTATACGGAGCGGCGAACACCGGGGAGCTGTTTTTT. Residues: CASSLYGAANTGELFF.

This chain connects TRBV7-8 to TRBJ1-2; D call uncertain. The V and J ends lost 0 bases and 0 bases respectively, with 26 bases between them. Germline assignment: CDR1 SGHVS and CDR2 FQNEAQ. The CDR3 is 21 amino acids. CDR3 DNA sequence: TGTGCCAGCAGCTTAGCTCGTCAAACTAGTCGTCAGGCAGATTCTAACTATGGCTACACCTTC. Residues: CASSLARQTSRQADSNYGYTF.

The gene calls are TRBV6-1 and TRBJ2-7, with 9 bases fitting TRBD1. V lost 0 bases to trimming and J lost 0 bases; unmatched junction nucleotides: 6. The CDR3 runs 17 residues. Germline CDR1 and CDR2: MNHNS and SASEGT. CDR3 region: CASSEASGQGYSYEQYV. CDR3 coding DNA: TGTGCCAGCAGTGAAGCGTCCGGACAGGGGTACTCCTACGAGCAGTACGTC.

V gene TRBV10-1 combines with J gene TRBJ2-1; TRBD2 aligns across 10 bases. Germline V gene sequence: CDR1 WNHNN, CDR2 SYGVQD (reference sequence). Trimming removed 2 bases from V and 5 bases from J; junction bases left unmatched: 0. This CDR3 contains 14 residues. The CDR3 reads CASSEGTSDNEQFF. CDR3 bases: TGCGCCAGCAGTGAGGGGACTAGCGACAATGAGCAGTTCTTC.

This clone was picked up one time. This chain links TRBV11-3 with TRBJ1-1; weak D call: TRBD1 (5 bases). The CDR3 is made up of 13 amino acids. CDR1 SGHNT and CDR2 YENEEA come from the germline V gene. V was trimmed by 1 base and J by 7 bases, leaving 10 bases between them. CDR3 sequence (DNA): TGTGCCAGCAGCTTAGTGGGGGAGGATGAAGCTTTCTTT. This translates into CASSLVGEDEAFF. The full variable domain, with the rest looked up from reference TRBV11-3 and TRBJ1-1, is EAGVVQSPRYKIIEKKQPVAFWCNPISGHNTLYWYLQNLGQGPELLIRYENEEAVDDSQLPKDRFSAERLKGVDSTLKIQPAELGDSAVYLCASSLVGEDEAFFGQGTRLTVV.

The CDR3 here is CASSPQGQGLHEQFF. CDR3 bases: TGTGCCAGCTCACCACAAGGGCAGGGGCTACATGAGCAGTTCTTC. The chain combines TRBV18 with TRBJ2-1, with D possibly matching TRBD1 (6 bases). CDR3 length: 15 residues. Per germline, CDR1 KGHSH and CDR2 LQKENI. Trimming took 1 base from V and 8 from J, leaving 15 bases between them. Based on the CDR3 plus reference TRBV18 and TRBJ2-1, the full variable domain is NAGVMQNPRHLVRRRGQEARLRCSPMKGHSHVYWYRQLPEEGLKFMVYLQKENIIDESGMPKERFSAEFPKEGPSILRIQQVVRGDSAAYFCASSPQGQGLHEQFFGPGTRLTVL.

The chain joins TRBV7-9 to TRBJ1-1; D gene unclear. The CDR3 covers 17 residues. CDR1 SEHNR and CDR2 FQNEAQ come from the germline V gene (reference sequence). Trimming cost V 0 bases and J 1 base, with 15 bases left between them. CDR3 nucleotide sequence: TGTGCCAGCAGCTTAGCCCCCTTAGTAAGTCAGAACACTGAAGCTTTCTTT. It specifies CASSLAPLVSQNTEAFF.

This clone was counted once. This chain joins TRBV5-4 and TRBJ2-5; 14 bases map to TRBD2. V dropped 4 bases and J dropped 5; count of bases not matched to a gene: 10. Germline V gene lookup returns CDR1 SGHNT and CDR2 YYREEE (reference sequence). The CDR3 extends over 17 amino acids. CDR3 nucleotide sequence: TGTGCCAGCAGCCCAGCGACTAGCGGGAGGGTGAGGGAGACCCAGTACTTC. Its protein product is CASSPATSGRVRETQYF.

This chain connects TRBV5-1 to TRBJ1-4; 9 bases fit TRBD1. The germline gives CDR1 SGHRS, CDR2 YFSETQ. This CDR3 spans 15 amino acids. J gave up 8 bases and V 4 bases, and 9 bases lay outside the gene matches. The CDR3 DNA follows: TGCGCCAGCAGCCCAACAGGGGGCCTGGGGGAAAAACTGTTTTTT. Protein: CASSPTGGLGEKLFF.

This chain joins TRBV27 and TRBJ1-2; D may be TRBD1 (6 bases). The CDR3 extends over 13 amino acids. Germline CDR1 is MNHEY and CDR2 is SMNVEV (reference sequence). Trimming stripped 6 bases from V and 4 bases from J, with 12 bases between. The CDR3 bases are TGTGCCAGCAGCCGGGACATGGGCTATGGCTACACCTTC. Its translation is CASSRDMGYGYTF.

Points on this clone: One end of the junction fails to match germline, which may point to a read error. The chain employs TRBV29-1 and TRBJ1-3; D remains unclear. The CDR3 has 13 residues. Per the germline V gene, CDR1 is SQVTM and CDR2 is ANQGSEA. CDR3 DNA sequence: TGCAGCGTTGTGATGGAAGCGGGAAACACCGTATATTTT. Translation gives CSVVMEAGNTVYF.

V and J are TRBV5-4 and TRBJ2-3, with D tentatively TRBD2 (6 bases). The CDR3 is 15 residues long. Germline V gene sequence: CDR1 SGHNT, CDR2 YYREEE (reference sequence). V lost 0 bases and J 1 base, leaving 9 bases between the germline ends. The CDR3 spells CASSLDQRGTDTQYF. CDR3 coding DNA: TGTGCCAGCAGCTTGGACCAGCGGGGCACAGATACGCAGTATTTT.

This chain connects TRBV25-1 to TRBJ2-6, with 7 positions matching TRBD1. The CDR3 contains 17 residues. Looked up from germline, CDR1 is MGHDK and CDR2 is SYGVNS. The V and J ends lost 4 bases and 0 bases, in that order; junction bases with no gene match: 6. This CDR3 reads CASSAMTGNSGANVLTF. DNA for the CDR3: TGTGCCAGCAGTGCTATGACAGGGAACTCTGGGGCCAACGTCCTGACTTTC.

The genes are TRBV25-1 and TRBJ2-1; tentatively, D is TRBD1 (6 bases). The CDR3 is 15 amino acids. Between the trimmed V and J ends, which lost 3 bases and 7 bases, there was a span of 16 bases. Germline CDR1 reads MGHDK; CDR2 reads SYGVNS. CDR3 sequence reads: CASSDGGPGWNEQFF. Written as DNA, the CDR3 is TGTGCCAGCAGTGATGGGGGCCCTGGTTGGAATGAGCAGTTCTTC.